This record covers a single T cell receptor beta chain. No DNA is shown, since the ends of the CDR3 on it are uncertain; the CDR3 is the one TCRdb lists. This record belongs to a study of T cells in Graves' hyperthyroidism and ophthalmopathy. Researchers amplified the TCR beta CDR3 regions from RNA transcripts. A set of HTBI primers served as the primers for a first-round RT-PCR of the TCR CDR3. Using its own MiXCR run on the multiplex PCR reads, TCRdb lists one record per CDR3 protein. The repertoire consists of about 840,000 distinct CDR3 sequences, with over 35% occurring once and the leading ten covering 8.9%. The CDR3 is 13 amino acids long, termini counted. Germline V gives CDR1 SGHAT, CDR2 FQNNGV.

The sample comprised blood. This sequence joins TRBV11-2 and TRBJ2-5; TRBD1 was called by the table and not checked on the DNA. The receptor comes from a man aged 18 to 35 with Graves' hyperthyroidism. The CDR3 reads CASSPVGQGASYF.